This T cell receptor beta chain was retrieved from a study of blood T cell repertoires in COVID-19. Germline V gives CDR1 KGHDR, CDR2 SFDVKD. V dropped 1 base and J dropped 7; count of bases not matched to a gene: 9. CDR3 size: 17 residues. How the authors handled the data: Reference gene primer amplification in the assay estimated nucleated cell counts. Using immunoSEQ multiplex PCR, the repertoire was profiled, and TCRdb retains in-frame clones only, with some absent. V, J and clone size derive from that table, while D and trimming were established from the DNA sequence. The repertoire holds roughly 100,000 clones, with roughly 86% as singletons. This clone was detected ten times or more.

The receptor's source is a human donor in a cohort sampled during active COVID-19. The specimen sequenced was peripheral blood. This chain uses TRBV24-1 with TRBJ2-1; TRBD2 agrees at 10 bases. CDR3 sequence: CATSDLGLAGAGNEQFF. The CDR3 nucleotides read TGTGCCACCAGTGATTTAGGGCTAGCGGGAGCCGGTAATGAGCAGTTCTTC.